These T cell receptor beta chains were read from a single sample in a study of breast tumors, draining lymph nodes, adjacent tissues. TCRdb re-called the multiplex PCR reads through MiXCR, storing one row per CDR3 protein. The sample yields 30,000 to 40,000 distinct CDR3 sequences, roughly two thirds seen once. The sequenced sample consisted of breast tumor tissue. These receptor sequences come from a female donor with breast cancer. Some clones in this sample may be carry-over from other donors' samples. Both conserved end residues are part of each CDR3. A D gene is named only where the DNA matches it firmly. Rows may omit the clone size; those that give it use once, few, many or a size class.

D gene,clone size,V gene,J gene,CDR3 protein,CDR3 DNA
TRBD2,NA,TRBV5-6,TRBJ2-7,CASSLGLAGIEQYF,TGTGCCAGCAGCTTGGGACTAGCGGGAATTGAGCAGTACTTC
NA,NA,TRBV6-4,TRBJ2-5,CASSHSERGQETQYF,TGTGCCAGCAGTCACTCTGAAAGGGGGCAAGAGACCCAGTACTTC
NA,NA,TRBV12-3/TRBV12-4,TRBJ1-2,CASSPVVADGYTF,TGTGCCAGCAGCCCCGTAGTGGCGGATGGCTACACCTTC
NA,many,TRBV11-2,TRBJ1-1,CASSQTEGNTEAFF,TGTGCCAGCAGCCAGACCGAAGGGAACACTGAAGCTTTCTTT
NA,NA,TRBV6-5,TRBJ1-5,CASSYGQDHQPQHF,TGTGCCAGCAGTTACGGGCAAGATCATCAGCCCCAGCATTTT
NA,NA,TRBV4-3,TRBJ1-2,CASSQDRRNYGYTF,TGCGCCAGCAGCCAAGACAGGAGAAACTATGGCTACACCTTC
NA,NA,TRBV11-3,TRBJ2-5,CASSLGDQETQYF,TGTGCCAGCAGCTTAGGAGATCAAGAGACCCAGTACTTC
TRBD2,NA,TRBV4-3,TRBJ2-1,CASSQEGPSGEFYEQFF,TGCGCCAGCAGCCAAGAAGGGCCTAGCGGAGAATTCTACGAGCAGTTCTTC
NA,once,TRBV5-4,TRBJ2-1,CASSLAGGLNEQFF,TGTGCCAGCAGCTTGGCCGGGGGGCTCAATGAGCAGTTCTTC
TRBD1,many,TRBV15,TRBJ1-2,CATSRDRGQDSYGYTF,TGTGCCACCAGCAGAGACCGAGGACAGGATAGCTATGGCTACACCTTC
NA,medium-sized,TRBV7-2,TRBJ2-7,CASSAGLGRYEQYF,TGTGCCAGCAGCGCAGGGCTAGGACGCTACGAGCAGTACTTC
NA,NA,TRBV19,TRBJ2-6,CASKTEGLSGANVLTF,TGTGCCAGTAAAACAGAGGGGCTCTCTGGGGCCAACGTCCTGACTTTC
NA,NA,TRBV7-3,TRBJ1-5,CASSHRGGTNQPQHF,TGTGCCAGCAGCCACCGAGGGGGAACCAATCAGCCCCAGCATTTT
NA,NA,TRBV2,TRBJ1-2,CASSDGGNYGYTF,TGTGCCAGCAGTGACGGTGGAAACTATGGCTACACCTTC
NA,medium-sized,TRBV6-6,TRBJ2-7,CASSYSSYEQYF,TGTGCCAGCAGTTACTCGAGTTACGAGCAGTACTTC
NA,many,TRBV19,TRBJ2-1,CASSISFAGSSYNEQFF,TGTGCCAGTAGTATCTCTTTTGCAGGGAGCTCCTACAATGAGCAGTTCTTC
NA,NA,TRBV12-5,TRBJ2-2,CASGLGLVAGELFF,TGTGCTAGTGGTTTAGGCCTAGTGGCCGGGGAGCTGTTTTTT
TRBD2,NA,TRBV11-3,TRBJ2-7,CASSRQRGSYEQYF,TGTGCCAGCAGCCGCCAGCGGGGGAGCTACGAGCAGTACTTC
TRBD2,many,TRBV11-2,TRBJ2-3,CASSFGLAGPTDTQYF,TGTGCCAGCAGCTTCGGACTAGCGGGACCCACAGATACGCAGTATTTT
TRBD1,NA,TRBV19,TRBJ1-5,CASSTGTGGGNQPQHF,TGTGCCAGTAGTACAGGGACAGGGGGCGGCAATCAGCCCCAGCATTTT
TRBD1,NA,TRBV19,TRBJ2-7,CASSPSTGQSPAYEQYF,TGTGCCAGTAGTCCTTCGACAGGGCAATCTCCAGCCTACGAGCAGTACTTC
TRBD2,NA,TRBV7-9,TRBJ2-1,CASSLGVGTSGNNEQFF,TGTGCCAGCAGCTTAGGCGTCGGGACTAGCGGGAACAATGAGCAGTTCTTC
TRBD2,NA,TRBV29-1,TRBJ2-1,CSVEGNAGTSGSGTSREQFF,TGCAGCGTTGAAGGGAACGCCGGGACTAGCGGGAGTGGAACGTCACGTGAGCAGTTCTTC
TRBD1,NA,TRBV24-1,TRBJ1-6,CATSDSGGRYNSPLHF,TGTGCCACCAGTGATTCAGGGGGCAGGTATAATTCACCCCTCCACTTT
NA,NA,TRBV20-1,TRBJ2-3,CSGKARGAPRTDTQYF,TGCAGTGGAAAGGCCCGGGGGGCACCTCGCACAGATACGCAGTATTTT
NA,many,TRBV19,TRBJ1-1,CASSNRQENTEAFF,TGTGCCAGTAGTAACCGACAGGAGAACACTGAAGCTTTCTTT
NA,once,TRBV11-2,TRBJ2-7,CASSLGLASYDEQYF,TGTGCCAGCAGCCTCGGACTCGCGTCCTACGACGAGCAGTACTTC
TRBD2,NA,TRBV20-1,TRBJ2-1,CSAKGPAGGRDEQCF,TGCAGTGCTAAGGGACCAGCGGGGGGCCGGGATGAGCAGTGCTTC
TRBD1,NA,TRBV15,TRBJ2-7,CARWDRPYEQYF,TGTGCCAGGTGGGACAGGCCCTACGAGCAGTACTTC
NA,NA,TRBV7-9,TRBJ1-1,CASSLMGASEAFF,TGTGCCAGCAGCTTAATGGGGGCAAGTGAAGCTTTCTTT
NA,NA,TRBV11-3,TRBJ2-5,CASTLRMGHKGETQYF,TGTGCCAGCACCCTTCGAATGGGACACAAAGGGGAGACCCAGTACTTC
TRBD1,NA,TRBV6-6,TRBJ1-6,CASRDRVAPLHF,TGTGCCAGCCGGGACAGGGTCGCACCCCTCCACTTT
TRBD2,NA,TRBV7-3,TRBJ2-1,CASSLNSGGANEQFF,TGTGCCAGCAGCTTAAATAGCGGGGGGGCGAATGAGCAGTTCTTC
TRBD2,medium-sized,TRBV4-1,TRBJ2-5,CASSQVSGRETQYF,TGCGCCAGCAGCCAAGTTTCCGGGAGGGAGACCCAGTACTTC
NA,many,TRBV27,TRBJ1-2,CASSPTGYYGYTF,TGTGCCAGCAGTCCCACAGGGTACTATGGCTACACCTTC
NA,many,TRBV6-5,TRBJ2-4,CASSHSIGGSTKNIQYF,TGTGCCAGCAGTCACTCGATAGGAGGGAGTACCAAAAACATTCAGTACTTC
TRBD2,many,TRBV6-5,TRBJ2-2,CASSQIAGGIAGELFF,TGTGCCAGCAGCCAGATAGCGGGAGGAATCGCCGGGGAGCTGTTTTTT
TRBD1,NA,TRBV7-8,TRBJ2-5,CASSYRQGQETQYF,TGTGCCAGCAGCTACCGACAGGGACAAGAGACCCAGTACTTC
NA,few,TRBV2,TRBJ1-6,CASSGDALGNSPLHF,TGTGCCAGCAGTGGGGACGCCTTGGGGAATTCACCCCTCCACTTT
NA,many,TRBV5-1,TRBJ2-5,CASSLAPGRDETQYF,TGCGCCAGCAGCTTGGCCCCCGGGCGAGACGAGACCCAGTACTTC
TRBD2,few,TRBV2,TRBJ2-5,CATRLAGETQYF,TGTGCCACGAGACTAGCGGGAGAGACCCAGTACTTC
NA,NA,TRBV29-1,TRBJ1-2,CSVRMNYGYTF,TGCAGCGTAAGGATGAACTATGGCTACACCTTC
TRBD2,many,TRBV4-1,TRBJ2-7,CASSQDAARTSGSYEQYF,TGCGCCAGCAGCCAAGATGCGGCCAGGACTAGCGGCTCCTACGAGCAGTACTTC
TRBD1,NA,TRBV20-1,TRBJ2-7,CSARVLSGTALYEQYF,TGCAGTGCTAGAGTTCTCTCCGGGACAGCACTCTACGAGCAGTACTTC
TRBD1,few,TRBV10-3,TRBJ1-6,CAISATGTDNSPLHF,TGTGCCATCAGTGCAACCGGGACAGATAATTCACCCCTCCACTTT
NA,NA,TRBV19,TRBJ2-1,CASSIGVGNEQFF,TGTGCCAGTAGTATTGGAGTGGGGAATGAGCAGTTCTTC
NA,NA,TRBV20-1,TRBJ1-6,CSARGMGQNSPLHF,TGCAGTGCTAGAGGGATGGGTCAGAATTCACCCCTCCACTTT
TRBD2,NA,TRBV6-4,TRBJ2-5,CASSLTSGGERTQYF,TGTGCCAGCAGCCTGACTAGCGGGGGGGAAAGGACCCAGTACTTC
TRBD1,NA,TRBV5-1,TRBJ2-7,CASFSGGTYEQYF,TGCGCCAGCTTCTCAGGGGGTACCTACGAGCAGTACTTC
TRBD1,NA,TRBV12-3/TRBV12-4,TRBJ2-7,CASSFDRAYEQYF,TGTGCCAGCAGTTTTGACAGGGCCTACGAGCAGTACTTC
TRBD1,many,TRBV24-1,TRBJ1-5,CATRTGQGNSNQPQHF,TGTGCCACCAGGACCGGACAGGGAAATAGCAATCAGCCCCAGCATTTT
NA,many,TRBV28,TRBJ1-5,CASSLGPGPHLGPQHF,TGTGCCAGCAGTTTAGGTCCGGGACCGCACCTTGGGCCCCAGCATTTT
NA,NA,TRBV7-9,TRBJ2-7,CASSEGLWGEQYF,TGTGCCAGCAGCGAGGGCCTGTGGGGCGAGCAGTACTTC
TRBD2,few,TRBV19,TRBJ2-2,CASRPGLAGVIDANAAELFF,TGTGCCAGTAGGCCGGGACTAGCGGGAGTTATCGACGCGAACGCCGCGGAGCTGTTTTTT
TRBD1,NA,TRBV5-1,TRBJ2-3,CASSLTGERDTQYF,TGCGCCAGCAGCTTGACAGGGGAAAGGGATACGCAGTATTTT
NA,NA,TRBV30,TRBJ2-3,CAWSGISTDTQYF,TGTGCCTGGAGCGGGATTAGCACAGATACGCAGTATTTT
NA,many,TRBV19,TRBJ2-5,CASSIGRYWGAQYF,TGTGCCAGTAGTATAGGAAGGTACTGGGGGGCCCAGTACTTC
NA,NA,TRBV20-1,TRBJ1-5,CSAREHLSNQPQHF,TGCAGTGCTAGAGAACACCTTAGCAATCAGCCCCAGCATTTT
NA,NA,TRBV24-1,TRBJ2-1,CATSEPPFASPQFF,TGTGCCACCAGTGAACCTCCATTTGCGTCCCCGCAGTTCTTC